The rows below give T cell receptor beta chains drawn from one sample of a study of breast tumors, draining lymph nodes, adjacent tissues. TCRdb re-called the multiplex PCR reads with MiXCR, one entry per CDR3 protein. Here the sample spans approximately 23,000 distinct CDR3 sequences, about 70% being singletons. The sample was tumor-adjacent breast tissue. The source is a female donor with breast cancer. Some clones in this sample may be carry-over from other donors' samples. Each CDR3 is given with its conserved first and last residue. Fields, in order: J gene, D gene, V gene, clone size, CDR3 length, CDR3 protein, CDR3 DNA. A D gene is named only where the DNA matches it firmly. Clone size appears in some rows only: once, few, many, or a class for an expanded clone.

J gene: TRBJ1-2
D gene: NA
V gene: TRBV20-1
clone size: NA
CDR3 length: 13
CDR3 protein: CSARDAGNYGYTF
CDR3 DNA: TGCAGTGCTAGAGATGCAGGCAACTATGGCTACACCTTC

J gene: TRBJ2-1
D gene: TRBD2
V gene: TRBV7-3
clone size: NA
CDR3 length: 14
CDR3 protein: CASSLELAVGEQFF
CDR3 DNA: TGTGCCAGCAGCTTAGAACTAGCGGTAGGTGAGCAGTTCTTC

J gene: TRBJ1-2
D gene: TRBD1
V gene: TRBV6-1
clone size: NA
CDR3 length: 14
CDR3 protein: CASQGGRGPGGYTF
CDR3 DNA: TGTGCCAGCCAAGGGGGCAGGGGGCCGGGTGGCTACACCTTC

J gene: TRBJ2-3
D gene: NA
V gene: TRBV6-1
clone size: NA
CDR3 length: 15
CDR3 protein: CASRVGRVDTDTQYF
CDR3 DNA: TGTGCCAGCAGGGTAGGGCGGGTAGACACAGATACGCAGTATTTT

J gene: TRBJ1-5
D gene: NA
V gene: TRBV2
clone size: medium-sized
CDR3 length: 13
CDR3 protein: CASDRYSNQPQHF
CDR3 DNA: TGTGCCAGCGACAGGTATAGCAATCAGCCCCAGCATTTT

J gene: TRBJ2-7
D gene: TRBD1
V gene: TRBV20-1
clone size: few
CDR3 length: 15
CDR3 protein: CSARSPGTGGFEQYF
CDR3 DNA: TGCAGTGCTAGATCCCCCGGGACAGGGGGCTTCGAGCAGTACTTC

J gene: TRBJ2-5
D gene: NA
V gene: TRBV5-4
clone size: NA
CDR3 length: 13
CDR3 protein: CASSRPNQETQYF
CDR3 DNA: TGTGCCAGCAGCCGGCCTAACCAAGAGACCCAGTACTTC

J gene: TRBJ1-1
D gene: NA
V gene: TRBV5-1
clone size: NA
CDR3 length: 15
CDR3 protein: CASSWVVEGGTEAFF
CDR3 DNA: TGCGCCAGCAGCTGGGTCGTTGAGGGGGGCACTGAAGCTTTCTTT

J gene: TRBJ1-2
D gene: NA
V gene: TRBV3-1
clone size: NA
CDR3 length: 15
CDR3 protein: CASSPSEVGLRSYTF
CDR3 DNA: TGTGCCAGCAGCCCCTCAGAGGTTGGACTTCGTAGCTACACCTTC

J gene: TRBJ1-5
D gene: NA
V gene: TRBV20-1
clone size: NA
CDR3 length: 15
CDR3 protein: CSASQTGIINQPQHF
CDR3 DNA: TGCAGTGCTAGCCAAACAGGGATAATCAATCAGCCCCAGCATTTT

J gene: TRBJ1-6
D gene: TRBD1
V gene: TRBV30
clone size: NA
CDR3 length: 14
CDR3 protein: CAWRGTGGYSPLHF
CDR3 DNA: TGTGCCTGGAGGGGGACAGGCGGGTACTCACCCCTCCACTTT

J gene: TRBJ1-6
D gene: NA
V gene: TRBV7-9
clone size: NA
CDR3 length: 14
CDR3 protein: CASSPSRTNSPLHF
CDR3 DNA: TGTGCCAGCAGCCCAAGCAGGACCAATTCACCCCTCCACTTT

J gene: TRBJ2-7
D gene: NA
V gene: TRBV24-1
clone size: NA
CDR3 length: 12
CDR3 protein: CAVRGRGGEQYF
CDR3 DNA: TGTGCCGTCAGGGGTCGGGGAGGCGAGCAGTACTTC

J gene: TRBJ2-7
D gene: TRBD1
V gene: TRBV20-1
clone size: once
CDR3 length: 13
CDR3 protein: CSALKTGVYEQYF
CDR3 DNA: TGCAGTGCTCTTAAAACAGGGGTGTACGAGCAGTACTTC

J gene: TRBJ1-6
D gene: NA
V gene: TRBV10-2
clone size: NA
CDR3 length: 14
CDR3 protein: CASYQGSRNSPLHF
CDR3 DNA: TGCGCCAGCTATCAGGGAAGTAGGAATTCACCCCTCCACTTT

J gene: TRBJ2-1
D gene: NA
V gene: TRBV28
clone size: NA
CDR3 length: 10
CDR3 protein: CASSFNEQFF
CDR3 DNA: TGTGCCAGCAGTTTTAATGAGCAGTTCTTC

J gene: TRBJ2-7
D gene: TRBD2
V gene: TRBV20-1
clone size: NA
CDR3 length: 16
CDR3 protein: CSALHLTLARTYEQYF
CDR3 DNA: TGCAGTGCGCTTCATCTAACACTAGCGAGGACCTACGAGCAGTACTTC

J gene: TRBJ1-4
D gene: NA
V gene: TRBV2
clone size: many
CDR3 length: 14
CDR3 protein: CASRWTLMNEKLFF
CDR3 DNA: TGTGCCAGCAGGTGGACACTCATGAATGAAAAACTGTTTTTT

J gene: TRBJ1-6
D gene: TRBD1
V gene: TRBV6-1
clone size: NA
CDR3 length: 13
CDR3 protein: CASRTGLNSPLHF
CDR3 DNA: TGTGCCAGCAGGACAGGGTTGAATTCACCCCTCCACTTT

J gene: TRBJ1-5
D gene: NA
V gene: TRBV5-6
clone size: NA
CDR3 length: 13
CDR3 protein: CASSSSGALLQHF
CDR3 DNA: TGTGCCAGCAGCTCCTCAGGGGCCCTGCTCCAGCATTTT

J gene: TRBJ2-7
D gene: NA
V gene: TRBV13
clone size: NA
CDR3 length: 18
CDR3 protein: CASSSTQGTTKMPYEQYF
CDR3 DNA: TGTGCCAGCAGCTCCACCCAGGGGACTACGAAAATGCCCTACGAGCAGTACTTC

J gene: TRBJ1-3
D gene: NA
V gene: TRBV6-2/TRBV6-3
clone size: few
CDR3 length: 12
CDR3 protein: CASSFSGNTIYF
CDR3 DNA: TGTGCCAGCAGTTTCTCTGGAAACACCATATATTTT

J gene: TRBJ2-3
D gene: NA
V gene: TRBV24-1
clone size: NA
CDR3 length: 14
CDR3 protein: CATSDFKMADTQYF
CDR3 DNA: TGTGCCACCAGTGATTTTAAAATGGCAGATACGCAGTATTTT

J gene: TRBJ2-7
D gene: NA
V gene: TRBV7-3
clone size: NA
CDR3 length: 17
CDR3 protein: CASSLTIDKARIYEQYF
CDR3 DNA: TGTGCCAGTAGCTTAACTATCGATAAAGCTAGGATCTACGAGCAGTACTTC

J gene: TRBJ1-5
D gene: NA
V gene: TRBV9
clone size: NA
CDR3 length: 15
CDR3 protein: CASSQFVDSNQPQHF
CDR3 DNA: TGTGCCAGCTCCCAGTTCGTCGATAGCAATCAGCCCCAGCATTTT

J gene: TRBJ2-3
D gene: NA
V gene: TRBV24-1
clone size: NA
CDR3 length: 15
CDR3 protein: CATSDVGAPGNTQYF
CDR3 DNA: TGTGCCACCAGTGATGTTGGGGCGCCCGGTAATACGCAGTATTTT

J gene: TRBJ2-7
D gene: NA
V gene: TRBV4-1
clone size: NA
CDR3 length: 14
CDR3 protein: CASSQGSDSYEQYF
CDR3 DNA: TGCGCCAGCAGCCAAGGCAGTGACTCCTACGAGCAGTACTTC

J gene: TRBJ2-7
D gene: NA
V gene: TRBV29-1
clone size: few
CDR3 length: 11
CDR3 protein: CSVEDRQAEYF
CDR3 DNA: TGCAGCGTTGAAGATCGGCAGGCTGAATACTTC

J gene: TRBJ2-7
D gene: TRBD2
V gene: TRBV20-1
clone size: NA
CDR3 length: 14
CDR3 protein: CSAGETSGSYEQYF
CDR3 DNA: TGCAGTGCTGGGGAGACTAGCGGGAGTTACGAGCAGTACTTC